This TCR beta chain was sequenced for a study of blood T cell repertoires in COVID-19. Across the study: Acute-phase and convalescent COVID-19 samples originated in the United States, Italy and Spain. From T cells, B-cell-depleted T cells, or PBMCs came the material, which was cDNA or gDNA.

It was during active infection that Seattle patients were enrolled and then longitudinally followed. Original data processing: Quantification of nucleated cells was approximated via reference gene primer amplification. Some clones are missing from TCRdb's copy, which holds only in-frame ones; the method was immunoSEQ multiplex PCR. Clone size and the V and J calls come from that table; the DNA yielded D and trimming. The table lists about 62,000 clones, around 87% of them singletons, with 18% in the top ten. Trimming removed 4 bases from V and 6 bases from J, with 13 bases in between. The CDR3 is made up of 15 amino acids. The germline V gene has CDR1 LGHNA and CDR2 YNFKEQ.

The V gene is TRBV4-2, the J gene TRBJ1-6; tentative D call: TRBD1 (6 bases). The TCR comes from a woman aged 60-75 years with COVID-19, enrolled during active disease. The specimen sequenced was peripheral blood. In DNA, the CDR3 is TGTGCCAGCAGCCGTGGGACAACCGGTAATTCACCCCTCCACTTT. This translates into CASSRGTTGNSPLHF.